The next 32 T cell receptor beta chains were all read from a single sample in a study of T cells in narcolepsy. The assay was immunoSEQ multiplex PCR, and TCRdb's table has in-frame clones only and misses some. Here the sample spans 28,000 or so clones, around 86% being singletons. The sample consisted of CD45RA- memory CD4+ T cells from PBMCs. All receptors derive from a human donor with narcolepsy.

This sequence joins TRBV29-1 and TRBJ1-4, with a possible D match to TRBD1 (5 bases). CDR1 is SQVTM, CDR2 ANQGSEA, per germline. The CDR3 is made up of 13 amino acids. V was shortened by 4 bases and J by 8 bases, with 14 bases between the two germline ends. The CDR3 bases are TGCAGCGTTGTAGAAGGGGTAGGCGAAAAACTGTTTTTT. Its protein product is CSVVEGVGEKLFF. The full variable domain, completed using reference TRBV29-1 and TRBJ1-4, is SAVISQKPSRDICQRGTSLTIQCQVDSQVTMMFWYRQQPGQSLTLIATANQGSEATYESGFVIDKFPISRPNLTFSTLTVSNMSPEDSSIYLCSVVEGVGEKLFFGSGTQLSVL.

V is TRBV4-1 and J is TRBJ1-4; D is ambiguous. V gave up 1 base and J gave up 4 bases, with 7 bases separating them. This CDR3 has 14 residues. Germline V gene sequence: CDR1 MGHRA, CDR2 YSYEKL. For the CDR3, the DNA is TGCGCCAGCAGCCAAGGTGATCGTAATGAAAAACTGTTTTTT. This encodes CASSQGDRNEKLFF.

The rearrangement joins TRBV28 to TRBJ2-7; weak D call: TRBD1 (5 bases). This CDR3 spans 15 amino acids. V lost 5 bases and J lost 0, with 14 bases in between. CDR1 and CDR2 (germline): MDHEN, SYDVKM. CDR3 nucleotides: TGTGCCAGCAGTACCCCAGGGTCAAGCTCCTACGAGCAGTACGTC. It codes for CASSTPGSSSYEQYV.

This clone was counted only a few times. This chain connects TRBV10-3 to TRBJ1-1; the D is unclear. The CDR3 runs 12 residues. V was trimmed by 3 bases and J by 1 base, leaving 3 bases between them. Germline CDR1 reads ENHRY; CDR2 reads SYGVKD. CDR3 loop: CAISDTNTEAFF. The CDR3 nucleotides are TGTGCCATCAGTGATACGAACACTGAAGCTTTCTTT.

This clone was counted once. V gene TRBV19 combines with J gene TRBJ1-1; D unclear. The V and J ends lost 5 bases and 1 base respectively, with 11 bases between them. CDR1 and CDR2 (germline): LNHDA, SQIVND (reference sequence). CDR3 size: 14 residues. The CDR3 region is CASSSQAQNTEAFF. The CDR3 region has the DNA TGTGCCAGTAGTTCCCAGGCCCAGAACACTGAAGCTTTCTTT.

This clone was seen more than once but under ten times. The V gene is TRBV6-5, the J gene TRBJ1-5; D not certain. This CDR3 contains 14 residues. The V gene's germline CDR1 is MNHEY and CDR2 SVGAGI. V lost 6 bases to trimming and J lost 6 bases, with 15 bases between them. CDR3 coding DNA: TGTGCCAGCAGCATCCGAGGCAACTTTCAGCCCCAGCATTTT. Translated: CASSIRGNFQPQHF.

The gene calls are TRBV28 and TRBJ1-1; perhaps TRBD1 as D (6 bases). CDR3 size: 16 residues. V lost 2 bases to trimming and J lost 7 bases, with 20 bases between them. The germline gives CDR1 MDHEN, CDR2 SYDVKM. Here the CDR3 reads CASSLGTLQGKNEAFF. The CDR3, as DNA: TGTGCCAGCAGTTTAGGTACCCTGCAGGGGAAAAATGAAGCTTTCTTT.

This chain connects TRBV7-7 to TRBJ2-3; 12 bases map to TRBD2. The V and J ends lost 4 bases and 3 bases, in that order; junction bases with no gene match: 2. The CDR3 has 15 amino acids. CDR1 and CDR2 (germline): SSHAT, FNYEAQ (reference sequence). Written as DNA, the CDR3 is TGTGCCAGCAGCTCGGGACTAGCGGGTACAGATACGCAGTATTTT. Translation gives CASSSGLAGTDTQYF.

This rearrangement joins TRBV11-2 to TRBJ2-1, with TRBD1 matching 10 bases. This CDR3 is built from 14 residues. The V segment lost 8 bases and the J segment 6 bases; nucleotides outside the gene matches: 7. Germline assignment: CDR1 SGHAT and CDR2 FQNNGV. The CDR3 nucleotides read TGTGCCAGCGCCTGGACAGGGGGTTCCAATGAGCAGTTCTTC. Residues: CASAWTGGSNEQFF.

The chain is built from TRBV19 and TRBJ2-2; the match to TRBD1 covers 9 bases. The CDR3 totals 16 residues. J gave up 6 bases and V 10 bases, and 15 bases lay outside the gene matches. Looked up from germline, CDR1 is LNHDA and CDR2 is SQIVND (reference sequence). CDR3 in DNA: TGTGCCACCAACCCCGCCGGGACAGGGAGTTCCGGGGAGCTGTTTTTT. As protein: CATNPAGTGSSGELFF. The whole variable domain, remainder taken from reference TRBV19 and TRBJ2-2, is DGGITQSPKYLFRKEGQNVTLSCEQNLNHDAMYWYRQDPGQGLRLIYYSQIVNDFQKGDIAEGYSVSREKKESFPLTVTSAQKNPTAFYLCATNPAGTGSSGELFFGEGSRLTVL.

V gene TRBV2 combines with J gene TRBJ2-1; the D is unclear. CDR3 length: 13 amino acids. Germline V gene sequence: CDR1 SNHLY, CDR2 FYNNEI. V shed 6 bases and J shed 5 bases, with 11 bases lying between them. The CDR3 region has the DNA TGTGCCAGCAGAATAGGGCCAAACAATGAGCAGTTCTTC. Translation: CASRIGPNNEQFF.

The J gene is TRBJ1-2, the V gene TRBV5-6; maybe TRBD1 (5 bases). Germline CDR1 and CDR2: SGHDT and YYEEEE. CDR3 length: 15 residues. V lost 0 bases and J lost 2, with 11 bases in between. The CDR3 sequence is CASSLAAGGNYGYTF. The CDR3 DNA follows: TGTGCCAGCAGCTTGGCCGCGGGGGGGAACTATGGCTACACCTTC.

This chain's CDR3 is CASSDPHLKADTQYF. CDR3 bases: TGTGCCAGCTCGGACCCTCATCTGAAAGCAGATACGCAGTATTTT. V is TRBV6-5 and J is TRBJ2-3; D call uncertain. Trimming shortened V by 8 bases and J by 4 bases, and 19 bases separated the two germline ends. Germline V gene data show CDR1 as MNHEY and CDR2 as SVGAGI. This CDR3 comprises 15 residues.

This chain uses TRBV10-3 with TRBJ1-2, with a weak D call TRBD1 (5 bases). Germline CDR1 and CDR2: ENHRY and SYGVKD. Trimming removed 11 bases at V and 5 bases at J, with 18 bases between. The CDR3 length is 13 residues. CDR3 in DNA: TGTGCCTCAACTTCCGGGGGAGGGTATGGCTACACCTTC. This gives the protein CASTSGGGYGYTF.

The rearrangement links TRBV18 to TRBJ1-5, with a tentative D call TRBD1 (6 bases). Trimming removed 3 bases from V and 0 bases from J, with 12 bases in between. Germline V gene data show CDR1 as KGHSH and CDR2 as LQKENI. This CDR3 is 16 amino acids long. For the CDR3, the DNA is TGTGCCAGCTCACCCTTGGGACAAAATAGCAATCAGCCCCAGCATTTT. Amino acids: CASSPLGQNSNQPQHF.

V usage is TRBV6-6 and J usage is TRBJ2-1; no firm D call. CDR1 and CDR2 (germline): MNHNY, SVGAGI (reference sequence). The CDR3 is 15 amino acids. Trimming left V 2 bases short and J 0 bases short, with 8 bases between. This chain's CDR3 is CASSYASSSYNEQFF. Written as DNA, the CDR3 is TGTGCCAGCAGTTACGCCTCGAGCTCCTACAATGAGCAGTTCTTC.

The genes are TRBV28 and TRBJ1-4, with 7 bases fitting TRBD1. This CDR3 is 13 amino acids long. CDR1 and CDR2 (germline): MDHEN, SYDVKM. V lost 6 bases, J lost 7 bases, and 5 bases stayed unmatched. CDR3 protein: CASRLRDSEKLFF. DNA of the CDR3: TGTGCCAGCAGACTCCGGGACAGTGAAAAACTGTTTTTT.

The chain links TRBV6-5 to TRBJ2-2; no firm D call. CDR3 length: 13 amino acids. Deletions cut 5 bases from V and 5 bases from J, with 9 bases between. Germline V gene lookup returns CDR1 MNHEY and CDR2 SVGAGI. CDR3 bases: TGTGCCAGCAGTACAGTAGGGACCGGGGAGCTGTTTTTT. Translating gives CASSTVGTGELFF.

This chain uses TRBV18 with TRBJ1-1, with 7 bases lining up with TRBD1. The V segment lost 3 bases and the J segment 1 base; nucleotides outside the gene matches: 8. Looked up from germline, CDR1 is KGHSH and CDR2 is LQKENI. The CDR3 sequence is 16 residues long. The CDR3 region is CASSPLEGAGNTEAFF. The CDR3 region has the DNA TGTGCCAGCTCACCTTTAGAGGGGGCGGGGAACACTGAAGCTTTCTTT. The full variable domain, rest sourced from reference TRBV18 and TRBJ1-1, is NAGVMQNPRHLVRRRGQEARLRCSPMKGHSHVYWYRQLPEEGLKFMVYLQKENIIDESGMPKERFSAEFPKEGPSILRIQQVVRGDSAAYFCASSPLEGAGNTEAFFGQGTRLTVV.

A remark on this clone: Distinct nucleotide sequences in the sample also encode this CDR3. CDR3 sequence: CSARDPGGYTF. In nucleotides, the CDR3 is TGCAGTGCTAGAGATCCGGGGGGCTACACCTTC. The rearrangement links TRBV20-1 to TRBJ1-2, with unresolved D. Germline V CDR1 and CDR2: DFQATT, SNEGSKA (reference sequence). V was pared by 0 bases and J by 8 bases, with 7 bases between. There are 11 residues in the CDR3.

The chain recombines TRBV27 with TRBJ2-3; D uncertain. The germline gives CDR1 MNHEY, CDR2 SMNVEV (reference sequence). The CDR3 runs 13 residues. Deletions cut 6 bases from V and 4 bases from J, with 11 bases between. In nucleotides, the CDR3 is TGTGCCAGCAGGCAGACCGCTCCAGATACGCAGTATTTT. It yields the protein CASRQTAPDTQYF.

The chain uses TRBV7-8 and TRBJ1-1; no definite D call. From germline, CDR1 is SGHVS and CDR2 FQNEAQ. The CDR3 has 13 amino acids. The germline V and J ends were trimmed by 1 base and 6 bases, with 9 bases remaining between them. CDR3 sequence: CASSLVEGAEAFF. CDR3 sequence (DNA): TGTGCCAGCAGCTTAGTCGAGGGAGCTGAAGCTTTCTTT.

V and J are TRBV27 and TRBJ2-5; 11 bases agree with TRBD2. CDR3 size: 15 residues. Unmatched junction bases numbered 5, after V lost 4 bases and J lost 4 bases. The V gene's germline CDR1 is MNHEY and CDR2 SMNVEV (reference sequence). CDR3 in amino acids: CASSYSGGALETQYF. Here the CDR3 DNA reads TGTGCCAGCAGTTATAGCGGGGGGGCTTTAGAGACCCAGTACTTC.

V usage is TRBV5-1 and J usage is TRBJ2-1; D assignment may be TRBD1 or TRBD2 (7 bases each). There are 15 residues in the CDR3. V gave up 4 bases and J gave up 8 bases, with 19 bases separating them. CDR1 SGHRS and CDR2 YFSETQ come from the germline V gene. Here the CDR3 DNA reads TGCGCCAGCAGCACCTCATGGGGAGGGGGCTATGAGCAGTTCTTC. Its protein is CASSTSWGGGYEQFF.

The V and J genes are TRBV15 and TRBJ1-2; TRBD1 matches at 9 bases. Germline CDR1 and CDR2: LNHNV and YYDKDF (reference sequence). J gave up 6 bases and V 5 bases, and 22 bases lay outside the gene matches. The CDR3 length is 19 residues. The CDR3 loop is CATSPTARIMTGGSDGYTF. In nucleotides, the CDR3 is TGTGCCACCAGCCCCACCGCTCGAATAATGACAGGGGGGTCAGATGGCTACACCTTC.

This clone was seen once. The CDR3 region has the DNA TGTGCCATCAAGGGCGAGATGAACACTGAAGCTTTCTTT. Translating it yields CAIKGEMNTEAFF. The chain is built from TRBV10-3 and TRBJ1-1; no definite D call. This CDR3 is 13 amino acids long. Germline CDR1 is ENHRY and CDR2 is SYGVKD. V shed 7 bases and J shed 0 bases, with 9 bases lying between them.

V gene TRBV5-4 combines with J gene TRBJ1-2; the D is unclear. V lost 4 bases to trimming and J lost 0 bases, with 13 bases between them. CDR1 and CDR2 from the germline V gene are SGHNT and YYREEE (reference sequence). The CDR3 spans 15 residues. As DNA, the CDR3 is TGTGCCAGCAGCATGGGATCCTCATCTAACTATGGCTACACCTTC. It translates to CASSMGSSSNYGYTF.

The chain uses TRBV25-1 and TRBJ2-7, with 11 bases lining up with TRBD2. The CDR3 runs to 16 residues. Trimming cost V 4 bases and J 2 bases; bases outside gene matches: 7. CDR1 MGHDK and CDR2 SYGVNS come from the germline V gene. In DNA, the CDR3 is TGTGCCAGCAGTGGACCCACTAGCGGGGGTGCCTACGAGCAGTACTTC. This sequence encodes CASSGPTSGGAYEQYF.

The chain uses TRBV7-9 and TRBJ2-5; 8 bases match TRBD2. The DNA end is a closer match to TRBJ2-7, so the J assignment may be wrong. Germline V gene sequence: CDR1 SEHNR, CDR2 FQNEAQ (reference sequence). The CDR3 totals 12 residues. CDR3 sequence (DNA): TGTGCCAGTAGCGGGGCCTCCTACGAGCAGTACTTC. It yields the protein CASSGASYEQYF.

The chain uses TRBV5-1 and TRBJ2-7; 7 bases are shared with TRBD1. The V gene's germline CDR1 is SGHRS and CDR2 YFSETQ. This CDR3 is built from 15 residues. The junction had 3 bases not matched to a gene; V was cut back by 0 bases and J by 0 bases. CDR3 amino acids: CASSLVGGRSYEQYF. As DNA, the CDR3 is TGCGCCAGCAGCTTGGTAGGGGGCCGCTCCTACGAGCAGTACTTC.

The chain employs TRBV7-2 and TRBJ1-6; perhaps TRBD1 as D (6 bases). The V gene's germline CDR1 is SGHTA and CDR2 FQGNSA. The CDR3 runs 14 residues. V gave up 0 bases and J gave up 10 bases, with 10 bases separating them. Here the CDR3 DNA reads TGTGCCAGCAGCTTAGCGGACAGTTACTCACCCCTCCACTTT. As protein: CASSLADSYSPLHF.

V and J are TRBV5-1 and TRBJ2-1; no definite D call. The ends were cut back, 4 bases at V and 8 bases at J, with 13 bases in the middle. Germline CDR1 and CDR2: SGHRS and YFSETQ. The CDR3 is 13 amino acids. CDR3 sequence: CASSPRIWDEQFF. The DNA of the CDR3 is TGCGCCAGCAGCCCAAGGATCTGGGATGAGCAGTTCTTC.